What follows are 5 T cell receptor beta chains derived from one specimen sequenced in a study of Graves' ophthalmopathy and Graves' hyperthyroidism. Amplification targeted the TCR beta CDR3 regions, with RNA transcripts as the source material. HTBI-primed RT-PCR formed the first round, and a multiplex PCR formed the second. TCRdb recomputed calls from the multiplex PCR reads with MiXCR, one row per CDR3 protein. Here the sample spans under 350,000 distinct CDR3 sequences, roughly 15% being singletons. The material sequenced was peripheral blood. The receptors derive from an adult man with Graves' ophthalmopathy.

This clonotype was recorded at least ten times. The chain joins TRBV6-1 to TRBJ2-2; 7 bases fit TRBD1. The CDR3 length is 16 residues. The junction had 11 bases not matched to a gene; V was cut back by 6 bases and J by 4 bases. Germline CDR1 and CDR2: MNHNS and SASEGT. The CDR3 DNA reads as TGTGCCAGCAGGGCCGGACGGGACAGCGTCACCGGGGAGCTGTTTTTT. It yields the protein CASRAGRDSVTGELFF.

This clonotype was recorded at least ten times. The chain is built from TRBV5-1 and TRBJ2-5, with D perhaps assigned TRBD1 or TRBD2 (5 bases each). This CDR3 is 15 amino acids long. Trimming removed 4 bases from V and 5 bases from J, with 18 bases in between. Looked up from germline, CDR1 is SGHRS and CDR2 is YFSETQ. The CDR3 sequence: CASSEGTGPAETQYF. CDR3 DNA: TGCGCCAGCAGCGAAGGGACCGGCCCTGCGGAGACCCAGTACTTC. The entire variable domain, with the rest obtained from reference TRBV5-1 and TRBJ2-5, is as follows: KAGVTQTPRYLIKTRGQQVTLSCSPISGHRSVSWYQQTPGQGLQFLFEYFSETQRNKGNFPGRFSGRQFSNSRSEMNVSTLELGDSALYLCASSEGTGPAETQYFGPGTRLLVL.

This clonotype has ten or more counts. This rearrangement joins TRBV4-1 to TRBJ1-1; D may be TRBD1 (5 bases). The CDR3 sequence is 17 residues long. The germline CDR1 and CDR2 sequences are MGHRA and YSYEKL. Trimming took off 0 bases at V and 4 bases at J, with 18 bases between the two ends. CDR3 coding DNA: TGCGCCAGCAGCCAAGAAAAAGGGACTCGTTTCGGCACTGAAGCTTTCTTT. This gives the protein CASSQEKGTRFGTEAFF.

This chain links TRBV28 with TRBJ2-5; a weak D match, TRBD2 (6 bases). Germline V gene sequence: CDR1 MDHEN, CDR2 SYDVKM. CDR3 length: 13 amino acids. The V end lost 7 bases, the J end lost 1 base, and 10 bases lay between the germline ends. CDR3 sequence reads: CASTSSGQETQYF. In DNA, the CDR3 is TGTGCCAGCACCAGTAGCGGCCAAGAGACCCAGTACTTC.

This clonotype has only one observation. The chain has TRBV10-3 and TRBJ2-5; 8 bases are shared with TRBD2. CDR3 length: 14 amino acids. The germline CDR1 and CDR2 sequences are ENHRY and SYGVKD. V lost 3 bases and J lost 5; bases outside the gene matches: 5. The CDR3 here is CAISDGREAETQYF. The CDR3 coding sequence is TGTGCCATCAGTGACGGGCGGGAGGCCGAGACCCAGTACTTC.